The 27 T cell receptor beta chains below were found in one sample sequenced in a study of shared clonotypes between healthy human individuals. Libraries were prepared by immunoSEQ multiplex PCR; TCRdb keeps only in-frame clonotypes and omits some of them. The sample consists of 2 million to 2.5 million clones, roughly 90% of them appearing once. Sequencing input: naive CD4+ T cells from PBMCs. The subset here: CD45RA+ positively selected. Receptors were obtained from a young man in good health. Some clones in this sample may be carry-over from other donors' samples.

This clone was counted a few times. Other DNA sequences from this sample encode an identical CDR3 as well. The V gene is TRBV5-1, the J gene TRBJ2-2, with D unclear. Germline V lookup: CDR1 SGHRS, CDR2 YFSETQ. The ends were cut back, 0 bases at V and 0 bases at J, with 3 bases in the middle. The CDR3 loop spans 14 amino acids. The CDR3 reads CASSLDPNTGELFF. CDR3 DNA sequence: TGCGCCAGCAGCTTGGACCCGAACACCGGGGAGCTGTTTTTT.

The chain uses TRBV18 and TRBJ2-1, with TRBD2 identical over 9 bases. CDR1 is KGHSH, CDR2 LQKENI, per germline. The CDR3 length is 17 residues. The V segment lost 3 bases and the J segment 0 bases; nucleotides outside the gene matches: 6. CDR3 loop: CASSPRLADNSYNEQFF. The DNA of the CDR3 is TGTGCCAGCTCACCGAGACTAGCGGACAACTCCTACAATGAGCAGTTCTTC.

The CDR3 DNA is TGTGCCAGCAGTGAGCCAACAGGGACCTACGAGCAGTACTTC. The encoded protein is CASSEPTGTYEQYF. This rearrangement joins TRBV28 to TRBJ2-7; D possibly corresponds to TRBD1 (6 bases). Germline V gene data show CDR1 as MDHEN and CDR2 as SYDVKM. V gave up 5 bases and J gave up 2 bases, with 13 bases separating them. The length of the CDR3 is 14 residues.

About this clone itself: Other DNA sequences in this sample translate to the same CDR3. The rearrangement joins TRBV20-1 to TRBJ2-5; D remains ambiguous. In germline, CDR1 is DFQATT, CDR2 SNEGSKA (reference sequence). The V gene lost 3 bases and the J gene lost 5 bases, with 7 bases spanning the gap. This CDR3 is built from 11 residues. The CDR3 DNA reads as TGCAGTGCTAGCGGCGGCGAGACCCAGTACTTC. Residues: CSASGGETQYF.

The chain is built from TRBV6-5 and TRBJ2-5; maybe TRBD2 (6 bases). CDR3 length: 16 residues. V was cut by 2 bases and J by 1 base, with 14 bases left in between. Per germline, CDR1 MNHEY and CDR2 SVGAGI. Written as DNA, the CDR3 is TGTGCCAGCAGTTACGCGGGGCCCTCCCCCCAAGAGACCCAGTACTTC. It codes for CASSYAGPSPQETQYF.

As to this clone: Other DNA sequences in this specimen translate into the identical CDR3. The CDR3 DNA follows: TGTGCCAGCAGCCGGGGCTACGAGCAGTACTTC. Translated, it gives CASSRGYEQYF. This sequence joins TRBV28 and TRBJ2-7, with D tentatively TRBD2 (5 bases). This CDR3 region has 11 residues. V was trimmed by 6 bases and J by 3 bases, leaving 6 bases between them. From germline, CDR1 is MDHEN and CDR2 SYDVKM.

This clone has a single count. The chain couples TRBV19 to TRBJ2-1, with D possibly being TRBD1 (6 bases). The CDR3 length is 14 residues. The V end lost 9 bases, the J end lost 4 bases, and 16 bases lay between the germline ends. Germline V gene data show CDR1 as LNHDA and CDR2 as SQIVND (reference sequence). The CDR3 reads CASQDSFAYNEQFF. The CDR3 nucleotides are TGTGCCAGCCAGGACAGCTTTGCTTACAATGAGCAGTTCTTC.

The chain recombines TRBV21-1 with TRBJ2-2; whether TRBD1, the table's D call, matches the DNA was not checked. TRBV21-1 is a listed pseudogene. CDR3 size: 15 residues. In DNA form, the CDR3 reads TGTGCCAGCAGCAAAGGACAGACGATGACCGGGGAGCTGTTTTTT. Translated: CASSKGQTMTGELFF.

Comment on this clone: The identical CDR3 is also encoded by other nucleotide sequences in the sample. V usage is TRBV11-2 and J usage is TRBJ2-2; tentatively, D is TRBD2 (5 bases). CDR3 length: 16 residues. Germline V gene lookup returns CDR1 SGHAT and CDR2 FQNNGV. V lost 1 base to trimming and J lost 2 bases, with 11 bases between them. CDR3 sequence reads: CASSLGASRNTGELFF. The DNA of the CDR3 is TGTGCCAGCAGCTTAGGCGCTAGCCGAAACACCGGGGAGCTGTTTTTT.

The chain employs TRBV7-2 and TRBJ1-3, with D possibly TRBD1 on 5 matching bases. The CDR3 has 15 amino acids. V dropped 2 bases and J dropped 0 bases, with 8 bases sitting between them. Germline V gene data show CDR1 as SGHTA and CDR2 as FQGNSA. The CDR3 nucleotides read TGTGCCAGCAGCTTACTCAGGGCCTCTGGAAACACCATATATTTT. Amino acids: CASSLLRASGNTIYF.

This chain links TRBV19 with TRBJ2-2; 13 positions match TRBD2. CDR1 is LNHDA, CDR2 SQIVND, per germline (reference sequence). The CDR3 length is 15 residues. V dropped 8 bases and J dropped 7; count of bases not matched to a gene: 7. This CDR3 reads CASRGLAGVVGELFF. The CDR3, as DNA: TGTGCCAGTCGCGGACTAGCGGGAGTTGTCGGGGAGCTGTTTTTT.

The CDR3 region is CASSVTSPPAGNTIYF. In DNA form, the CDR3 reads TGTGCCAGCAGCGTAACTTCCCCACCCGCCGGAAACACCATATATTTT. The chain employs TRBV9 and TRBJ1-3; no clear D. The CDR3 loop spans 16 amino acids. V was cut by 1 base and J by 4 bases, with 15 bases left in between. Per germline, CDR1 SGDLS and CDR2 YYNGEE.

This rearrangement joins TRBV30 to TRBJ1-3; D remains ambiguous. The CDR3 is 11 residues long. Germline lookup yields CDR1 GTSNPN and CDR2 SVGIG (reference sequence). Between the trimmed V and J ends, which lost 5 bases and 1 base, there was a span of 3 bases. The CDR3 spells CAWASGNTIYF. CDR3 bases: TGTGCCTGGGCTTCTGGAAACACCATATATTTT.

This chain joins TRBV2 and TRBJ2-1, with D uncertain. From germline, CDR1 is SNHLY and CDR2 FYNNEI. Trimming took off 0 bases at V and 0 bases at J, with 6 bases between the two ends. This CDR3 has 15 amino acids. For the CDR3, the DNA is TGTGCCAGCAGTGAAGCTGAGAGCTCCTACAATGAGCAGTTCTTC. Translated, it gives CASSEAESSYNEQFF.

This clone was seen just once. The chain joins TRBV5-1 to TRBJ2-2, with D uncertain. The CDR3 has 14 amino acids. V was shortened by 2 bases and J by 1 base, with 6 bases between the two germline ends. Germline V gene data show CDR1 as SGHRS and CDR2 as YFSETQ. The CDR3, as DNA: TGCGCCAGCAGCTTCGCAGTGAACACCGGGGAGCTGTTTTTT. Protein: CASSFAVNTGELFF.

The V call is TRBV4-1, the J call TRBJ1-5, with a tentative D call TRBD1 (5 bases). The germline CDR1 and CDR2 sequences are MGHRA and YSYEKL. V lost 5 bases, J lost 5 bases, and 10 bases lay in between. CDR3 size: 13 residues. The CDR3 DNA reads TGCGCCAGCAGCGAAGGGGTATATCAGCCCCAGCATTTT. Protein product: CASSEGVYQPQHF.

A single count supports this clone. The V and J genes are TRBV7-2 and TRBJ1-1; tentative D call: TRBD1 (6 bases). The CDR3 length is 17 residues. In germline, CDR1 is SGHTA, CDR2 FQGNSA. Trimming left V 3 bases short and J 0 bases short, with 17 bases between. The CDR3 protein is CASSFFGTRNMNTEAFF. The CDR3 region has the DNA TGTGCCAGCAGCTTTTTCGGGACACGCAACATGAACACTGAAGCTTTCTTT.

This CDR3 is CASSVTQNTEAFF. DNA of the CDR3: TGTGCCAGCAGTGTAACCCAGAACACTGAAGCTTTCTTT. The V and J genes are TRBV6-5 and TRBJ1-1, with D hard to call. Germline V CDR1 and CDR2: MNHEY, SVGAGI. The CDR3 covers 13 residues. V gave up 5 bases and J gave up 1 base, with 8 bases separating them.

The chain couples TRBV4-1 to TRBJ1-3; TRBD1 matches 7 bases. V shed 0 bases and J 7 bases; nucleotides not matched to a gene: 12. The CDR3 has 17 amino acids. Germline V lookup: CDR1 MGHRA, CDR2 YSYEKL. The CDR3 here is CASSQDPRQGWANTIYF. Written as DNA, the CDR3 is TGCGCCAGCAGCCAAGATCCACGACAGGGTTGGGCGAACACCATATATTTT.

This chain uses TRBV27 with TRBJ2-7; TRBD1 is a possible D gene (5 bases). Germline V lookup: CDR1 MNHEY, CDR2 SMNVEV (reference sequence). This CDR3 comprises 15 residues. The germline V and J ends were trimmed by 3 bases and 4 bases, with 16 bases remaining between them. The CDR3: CASSFNRRDSYEQYF. Here the CDR3 DNA reads TGTGCCAGCAGTTTCAATCGCAGGGATTCGTACGAGCAGTACTTC.

The V call is TRBV5-8, the J call TRBJ2-1, with D perhaps matching TRBD1 (5 bases). This CDR3 contains 16 residues. Trimming pared 4 bases from V and 8 bases from J, leaving 22 bases between. Germline V gene data show CDR1 as SGHTS and CDR2 as YDEGEE. The DNA of the CDR3 is TGTGCCAGCAGCGCCCCTGGACATACGTCCGGCCATGAGCAGTTCTTC. Amino acids: CASSAPGHTSGHEQFF.

V gene TRBV7-9 combines with J gene TRBJ1-2; 8 bases are a match to TRBD1. Germline CDR1 and CDR2: SEHNR and FQNEAQ (reference sequence). Trimming took 5 bases from V and 4 from J; bases not matched to a gene: 6. The CDR3 has 14 amino acids. Here the CDR3 DNA reads TGTGCCAGCAGCCCTTTCGGACAGGGCTATGGCTACACCTTC. This translates into CASSPFGQGYGYTF.

This chain links TRBV4-2 with TRBJ2-3; the match to TRBD2 covers 7 bases. V trimming: 3 bases; J trimming: 1 base; junction bases outside the gene matches: 4. Germline V gene lookup returns CDR1 LGHNA and CDR2 YNFKEQ. The CDR3 is 15 amino acids. The CDR3 loop reads CASSQRAGGTDTQYF. CDR3 DNA: TGTGCCAGCAGCCAGAGGGCGGGAGGCACAGATACGCAGTATTTT.

The chain carries TRBV14 and TRBJ1-1; 7 nucleotides align to TRBD1. The V gene's germline CDR1 is SGHDN and CDR2 FVKESK. The CDR3 spans 16 residues. The junction had 8 bases not matched to a gene; V was cut back by 3 bases and J by 1 base. In DNA form, the CDR3 reads TGTGCCAGCAGCCACCTAACGACAGGGCCGAACACTGAAGCTTTCTTT. It is translated as CASSHLTTGPNTEAFF.

V usage is TRBV6-6 and J usage is TRBJ2-1; D remains ambiguous. CDR1 is MNHNY and CDR2 is SVGAGI in the germline V gene (reference sequence). This CDR3 comprises 15 residues. The ends were cut back, 2 bases at V and 0 bases at J, with 8 bases in the middle. CDR3 DNA: TGTGCCAGCAGTTACGGCTCGACCTCCTACAATGAGCAGTTCTTC. Amino acids: CASSYGSTSYNEQFF.

The gene calls are TRBV15 and TRBJ2-2; D tentatively reads TRBD1 or TRBD2 (6 bases each). The CDR3 runs 16 residues. V was shortened by 1 base and J by 6 bases, with 15 bases between the two germline ends. Germline CDR1 is LNHNV and CDR2 is YYDKDF (reference sequence). CDR3 DNA: TGTGCCACCAGCAGAGTAGGGGGGCCGGTGTCCGGGGAGCTGTTTTTT. Translating gives CATSRVGGPVSGELFF.

Worth noting for this clone: Other DNA variants within this sample encode the same CDR3. This sequence joins TRBV9 and TRBJ2-1, with 7 bases matching TRBD1. CDR1 and CDR2 from the germline V gene are SGDLS and YYNGEE. The CDR3 spans 13 residues. V trimming: 2 bases; J trimming: 5 bases; junction bases outside the gene matches: 1. The CDR3 region is CASSVGQHNEQFF. Written as DNA, the CDR3 is TGTGCCAGCAGCGTGGGACAGCACAATGAGCAGTTCTTC.